Each of the 32 T cell receptor beta chains below was sequenced from the same sample in a study of blood T cells in healthy people across ages. It was with a sample-barcoded 5' primer and a J-beta primer mix that a second PCR of about 6 to 12 cycles was run. TCRdb independently ran MiXCR on the 5' RACE reads; one entry per CDR3 protein. The sample carries approximately 820,000 distinct CDR3 sequences, more than 40% recorded once. The sequencing sample was made of blood. The receptors stem from a man in his sixties in good health.

This clonotype was detected a few times. The chain employs TRBV7-2 and TRBJ1-2; unclear D gene. This CDR3 spans 16 amino acids. Trimming took off 1 base at V and 2 bases at J, with 14 bases between the two ends. CDR1 is SGHTA, CDR2 FQGNSA, per germline. The CDR3: CASSLVGGGSNYGYTF. The DNA for the CDR3 is TGTGCCAGCAGCTTAGTTGGCGGAGGTTCCAACTATGGCTACACCTTC.

J is TRBJ2-7 and V is TRBV4-1, with TRBD2 matching 12 bases. The DNA end is a closer match to TRBJ2-5, so the J assignment may be wrong. Germline V lookup: CDR1 MGHRA, CDR2 YSYEKL. The CDR3 spans 18 residues. The CDR3: CASSQDPTTSGGRETQYF. CDR3 DNA sequence: TGCGCCAGCAGCCAAGATCCAACTACTAGCGGGGGGCGGGAGACCCAGTACTTC.

This clonotype was seen only once. The chain combines TRBV5-4 with TRBJ2-1; TRBD2 matches 7 bases. The CDR3 is made up of 16 amino acids. With V trimmed by 2 bases and J by 7 bases, 12 bases remained unmatched. The V gene's germline CDR1 is SGHNT and CDR2 YYREEE (reference sequence). CDR3 DNA: TGTGCCAGCAGCTTTCTAGCGGTTAACGGAGGGAATGAGCAGTTCTTC. Protein product: CASSFLAVNGGNEQFF.

This clonotype was detected only a few times. The DNA of the CDR3 is TGTGCCAGCAGCAAATGGACAGGCCTTGGGGAGACCCAGTACTTC. It specifies CASSKWTGLGETQYF. The chain uses TRBV21-1 and TRBJ2-5; the D call TRBD1 from the table was never checked on the DNA. TRBV21-1 is given as a pseudogene. CDR3 length equals 15 residues.

The V gene is TRBV3-1, the J gene TRBJ2-1; 8 positions match TRBD2. Germline lookup yields CDR1 LGHDT and CDR2 YNNKEL (reference sequence). This CDR3 has 16 amino acids. The V gene end was trimmed by 6 bases and the J gene end by 10 bases; junction bases not matched to a gene: 17. In DNA, the CDR3 is TGTGCCAGCAGATCTCCCGACCCAGCGGGGGTCGGGGAGCAGTTCTTC. It translates to CASRSPDPAGVGEQFF.

There are a few counts of this clonotype. The rearrangement uses TRBV9 and TRBJ2-1; 11 bases align to TRBD2. After removal of 2 bases from V and 8 bases from J, the junction contained 6 bases not matched to a gene. The CDR3 is 15 residues long. Germline loops: CDR1 SGDLS, CDR2 YYNGEE. As DNA, the CDR3 is TGTGCCAGCAGCGTTAGCGGGGGGGACTTCGATGAGCAGTTCTTC. It yields the protein CASSVSGGDFDEQFF.

This clonotype has ten or more counts. The chain is built from TRBV5-1 and TRBJ2-7; 7 bases are shared with TRBD2. The ends lost 5 bases at V and 1 base at J; junction bases unmatched: 9. CDR1 and CDR2 from the germline V gene are SGHRS and YFSETQ. The CDR3 sequence is 15 residues long. For the CDR3, the DNA is TGCGCCAGCAGGGGAGGGGAAAGCGATTCCTACGAGCAGTACTTC. Translation: CASRGGESDSYEQYF. The variable domain in full, completed from reference TRBV5-1 and TRBJ2-7, reads KAGVTQTPRYLIKTRGQQVTLSCSPISGHRSVSWYQQTPGQGLQFLFEYFSETQRNKGNFPGRFSGRQFSNSRSEMNVSTLELGDSALYLCASRGGESDSYEQYFGPGTRLTVT.

The chain joins TRBV28 to TRBJ2-7, with D hard to call. The CDR3 is made up of 12 amino acids. In germline, CDR1 is MDHEN, CDR2 SYDVKM. Deletions cut 5 bases from V and 6 bases from J, with 11 bases between. The CDR3: CASSPVLGEQYF. The CDR3 nucleotides read TGTGCCAGCAGTCCTGTCCTGGGCGAGCAGTACTTC.

The genes are TRBV6-2 or TRBV6-3 and TRBJ2-4; D possibly uses TRBD1 or TRBD2 (5 bases each). The better agreement between TRBJ2-7 and the DNA end casts doubt on the J call. The CDR3 totals 14 residues. Germline CDR1 reads MNHEY; CDR2 reads SVGEGT. The CDR3, as DNA: TGTGCCAGCAGCCCCCGTGGGGACCCCGACGAGCAGTACTTC. Translated, it gives CASSPRGDPDEQYF.

This clonotype was seen a few times. The chain is built from TRBV4-3 and TRBJ2-5; no clear D gene. The V gene lost 2 bases and the J gene lost 5 bases, with 9 bases spanning the gap. The CDR3 covers 13 residues. Germline CDR1 is LGHNA and CDR2 is YSLEER. CDR3 DNA: TGCGCCAGCAGCCAAAAACCGAGGGAGACCCAGTACTTC. Translation gives CASSQKPRETQYF.

V gene TRBV27 combines with J gene TRBJ2-4; 14 nucleotides match TRBD2. The J call could be wrong; TRBJ2-7 is a better fit for the DNA end. CDR3 length: 18 amino acids. The germline V gene has CDR1 MNHEY and CDR2 SMNVEV (reference sequence). The CDR3 sequence: CASSWGTGTSGSPYEQYF. CDR3 bases: TGTGCCAGCAGCTGGGGCACCGGGACTAGCGGGAGTCCCTACGAGCAGTACTTC.

This clonotype came up a few times. The chain uses TRBV7-9 and TRBJ2-5; 7 nucleotides agree with TRBD1. Per the germline V gene, CDR1 is SEHNR and CDR2 is FQNEAQ (reference sequence). The CDR3 loop spans 15 amino acids. V shed 5 bases, J shed 5 bases, and the junction held 11 bases outside the gene matches. CDR3 sequence (DNA): TGTGCCAGCAGCCCCGACAGGGTAGATACGGAGACCCAGTACTTC. Translated: CASSPDRVDTETQYF.

This clonotype appeared many times. The rearrangement joins TRBV7-2 to TRBJ2-3; 7 bases match TRBD2. J lost 1 base, V lost 5 bases, and 3 bases had no gene match. Germline V CDR1 and CDR2: SGHTA, FQGNSA. CDR3 size: 14 residues. The CDR3: CASSKTSGTDTQYF. CDR3 coding DNA: TGTGCCAGCAGCAAAACTAGCGGCACAGATACGCAGTATTTT.

V and J are TRBV9 and TRBJ2-3; 8 bases align to TRBD2. The length of the CDR3 is 17 residues. CDR1 and CDR2 (germline): SGDLS, YYNGEE. The junction had 10 bases not matched to a gene; V was cut back by 4 bases and J by 0 bases. The CDR3 nucleotides read TGTGCCAGCAGCCCCGGGCTAGCGGGTTATAGCACAGATACGCAGTATTTT. Amino acids: CASSPGLAGYSTDTQYF.

This clonotype showed up many times. The chain uses TRBV7-2 and TRBJ2-7, with TRBD2 matching 8 bases. Per the germline V gene, CDR1 is SGHTA and CDR2 is FQGNSA. V gave up 5 bases and J gave up 3 bases; unmatched junction bases: 9. The length of the CDR3 is 15 residues. CDR3 residues: CASSKSGGALYEQYF. CDR3 nucleotides: TGTGCCAGCAGCAAGAGCGGGGGAGCTCTCTACGAGCAGTACTTC.

Turning to this clonotype: This may be a read error, as it is one base from a much larger clone. This chain uses TRBV14 with TRBJ1-1; no clear D gene. This CDR3 is 13 amino acids long. The germline V gene encodes CDR1 SGHDN and CDR2 FVKESK. V dropped 2 bases and J dropped 3 bases, with 7 bases sitting between them. CDR3: CASSQFIDTEAFF. The DNA for the CDR3 is TGTGCCAGCAGCCAATTCATTGACACTGAAGCTTTCTTT.

This clonotype was counted ten times or more. One end of the junction fails to match germline, which may point to a read error. V usage is TRBV7-6 and J usage is TRBJ2-7, with 9 bases aligning to TRBD1. The germline gives CDR1 SGHVS, CDR2 FNYEAQ. There are 15 residues in the CDR3. The CDR3, as DNA: TGTGCCAGCACCTTACGGACAGGGGCCTCCTACGAGCAGTACTTC. Translated: CASTLRTGASYEQYF.

The J gene is TRBJ1-6, the V gene TRBV3-1; D remains ambiguous. V shed 2 bases and J shed 9 bases, with 8 bases lying between them. From germline, CDR1 is LGHDT and CDR2 YNNKEL (reference sequence). This CDR3 is built from 13 residues. CDR3 region: CASSQREPSPLHF. CDR3 DNA sequence: TGTGCCAGCAGCCAAAGAGAACCTTCACCCCTCCACTTT.

This clonotype showed up just a few times. This sequence joins TRBV6-6 and TRBJ2-1, with D uncertain. In germline, CDR1 is MNHNY, CDR2 SVGAGI (reference sequence). V shed 4 bases and J shed 15 bases, with 16 bases lying between them. CDR3 length: 12 amino acids. CDR3 sequence: CASSSTVYPLFF. CDR3 nucleotide sequence: TGTGCCAGCAGTTCCACCGTTTACCCCTTGTTCTTC.

The table lists this clonotype with a few counts. CDR3 in DNA: TGTGCCAGCAGCTCATATGGACTAGCGGGGGGAACGTACGAGCAGTACTTC. It encodes CASSSYGLAGGTYEQYF. The chain recombines TRBV7-2 with TRBJ2-7; 14 bases align to TRBD2. V gave up 4 bases and J gave up 4 bases; unmatched junction bases: 9. CDR1 and CDR2 from the germline V gene are SGHTA and FQGNSA. This CDR3 has 17 residues.

This chain uses TRBV4-3 with TRBJ2-4, with D hard to call. The DNA matches TRBJ2-7 better at its end, which makes the J call doubtful. The CDR3 runs to 15 residues. Looked up from germline, CDR1 is LGHNA and CDR2 is YSLEER. The CDR3, as DNA: TGCGCCAGCAGCCAAGATGTCCTGCGGTCCTACGAGCAGTACTTC. Translating it yields CASSQDVLRSYEQYF.

The chain carries TRBV15 and TRBJ2-2; D gene unclear. The CDR3 extends over 12 amino acids. Per germline, CDR1 LNHNV and CDR2 YYDKDF (reference sequence). V was shortened by 5 bases and J by 4 bases, with 5 bases between the two germline ends. The CDR3 spells CATSGSTGELFF. CDR3 nucleotide sequence: TGTGCCACCAGCGGTAGCACCGGGGAGCTGTTTTTT.

The chain uses TRBV7-7 and TRBJ1-6, with unresolved D. CDR3 size: 12 residues. Deletions cut 0 bases from V and 11 bases from J, with 5 bases between. Germline lookup yields CDR1 SSHAT and CDR2 FNYEAQ (reference sequence). The CDR3 coding sequence is TGTGCCAGCAGCTTAGCAGGGACACCCCTCCACTTT. Its translation is CASSLAGTPLHF.

The CDR3 DNA follows: TGTGCCAGCTGTATTTTAAGACCCCACCAAGAGACCCAGTACTTC. This translates into CASCILRPHQETQYF. J is TRBJ2-5 and V is TRBV9, with unresolved D. CDR1 is SGDLS and CDR2 is YYNGEE in the germline V gene. This CDR3 region has 15 residues. V dropped 7 bases and J dropped 0 bases, with 16 bases sitting between them.

This clonotype was seen more than once but under ten times. The chain couples TRBV20-1 to TRBJ1-2; 9 bases are a match to TRBD1. Germline V gene lookup returns CDR1 DFQATT and CDR2 SNEGSKA (reference sequence). The trim removed 0 bases at V and 7 bases at J, leaving 3 bases unmatched. The CDR3 spans 13 residues. Here the CDR3 reads CSAREQGAIGYTF. CDR3 nucleotides: TGCAGTGCTAGAGAACAGGGGGCAATTGGCTACACCTTC.

The genes are TRBV6-5 and TRBJ1-4; perhaps TRBD1 as D (6 bases). V lost 5 bases and J 7 bases, leaving 17 bases between the germline ends. CDR1 and CDR2 from the germline V gene are MNHEY and SVGAGI. The CDR3 has 15 residues. CDR3 bases: TGTGCCAGCAGTAAGGACAGTGATGAGAGTGAAAAACTGTTTTTT. Translating it yields CASSKDSDESEKLFF.

This clonotype came up a few times. V and J are TRBV2 and TRBJ2-2, with a possible D match to TRBD2 (6 bases). The CDR3 spans 14 residues. Germline CDR1 reads SNHLY; CDR2 reads FYNNEI. Trimming removed 4 bases at V and 1 base at J, with 7 bases between. CDR3 residues: CASSVRGNTGELFF. The CDR3 DNA is TGTGCCAGCAGTGTGCGGGGGAACACCGGGGAGCTGTTTTTT.

A single count supports this clonotype. The chain joins TRBV7-9 to TRBJ2-7; D unclear. V lost 5 bases, J lost 0 bases, and 17 bases lay in between. The germline V gene encodes CDR1 SEHNR and CDR2 FQNEAQ (reference sequence). The CDR3 has 16 residues. The CDR3 sequence: CASSPPGSLISYEQYF. CDR3 in DNA: TGTGCCAGCAGCCCCCCGGGCAGCCTTATCTCCTACGAGCAGTACTTC.

This clonotype has more than one count but fewer than ten. The V gene is TRBV5-1, the J gene TRBJ2-7, with TRBD1 identical over 9 bases. Germline values: CDR1 SGHRS, CDR2 YFSETQ. The CDR3 has 15 amino acids. The junction had 6 bases not matched to a gene; V was cut back by 0 bases and J by 5 bases. Written as DNA, the CDR3 is TGCGCCAGCAGCTTGGCCCCCCGACAGGGGGACGAGCAGTACTTC. It specifies CASSLAPRQGDEQYF. The full variable domain, in which reference TRBV5-1 and TRBJ2-7 provide the parts outside the CDR3, is KAGVTQTPRYLIKTRGQQVTLSCSPISGHRSVSWYQQTPGQGLQFLFEYFSETQRNKGNFPGRFSGRQFSNSRSEMNVSTLELGDSALYLCASSLAPRQGDEQYFGPGTRLTVT.

Only a few counts were recorded for this clonotype. This sequence joins TRBV5-5 and TRBJ2-2; 10 nucleotides match TRBD1. Per germline, CDR1 SGHKS and CDR2 YYEKEE (reference sequence). This CDR3 region has 15 residues. Trimming took 4 bases from V and 7 from J; bases not matched to a gene: 7. CDR3 nucleotides: TGTGCCAGCAGCGGAGGACAGGGGGAGATCGGGGAGCTGTTTTTT. Encoded protein: CASSGGQGEIGELFF.

This clonotype was detected a few times. V usage is TRBV3-1 and J usage is TRBJ2-4; unclear D gene. The J call is in doubt because the DNA end fits TRBJ2-7 better. Germline lookup yields CDR1 LGHDT and CDR2 YNNKEL (reference sequence). CDR3 length equals 14 residues. The CDR3, as DNA: TGTGCCAGCAGCCAGGATGTCGCCCTTGACGAGCAGTACTTC. This encodes CASSQDVALDEQYF.

The rearrangement uses TRBV4-3 and TRBJ1-5; 7 bases fit TRBD1. V lost 0 bases to trimming and J lost 4 bases; unmatched junction nucleotides: 3. CDR1 and CDR2 from the germline V gene are LGHNA and YSLEER. The CDR3 has 15 amino acids. CDR3 protein: CASSQEGGWNQPQHF. The CDR3, as DNA: TGCGCCAGCAGCCAAGAAGGGGGCTGGAATCAGCCCCAGCATTTT.